These T cell receptor beta chains were read from a single sample in a study of blood T cell repertoires in COVID-19. The repertoire was sequenced with immunoSEQ multiplex PCR; TCRdb's copy has only in-frame clones and lacks some. Altogether about 280,000 clones are present, 85% being singletons, with the ten largest covering about 2.5%. Sequencing was carried out using PBMCs or T cells enriched from blood (not recorded which). The receptor set was obtained from a woman aged 45-59 years who had recovered from COVID-19. Both conserved end residues are part of each CDR3. A D gene is named only where the DNA matches it firmly. A row's size may be missing; if present it is once, few, many or a size class.

>TRBV19|.|.|TRBJ1-5
TGTGCCAGCGAGGGGGTGCGACAGCCCCAGCATTTT
CASEGVRQPQHF
>TRBV19|TRBD1|.|TRBJ1-2
TGTGCCAGTAGTATTAGACGTTCACCGGGACAGACAAATGGCTACACCTTC
CASSIRRSPGQTNGYTF
>TRBV2|.|.|TRBJ1-3
TGTGCCAGCAGTCAAACCAGACAGCCTACTGGAAACACCATATATTTT
CASSQTRQPTGNTIYF
>TRBV6-5|TRBD1|.|TRBJ1-4
TGTGCCAGCAGAAGCCCAGGGGGCAATGATGAAAAACTGTTTTTT
CASRSPGGNDEKLFF
>TRBV4-3|.|.|TRBJ1-4
TGCGCCAGCAGCCAAGATCGCAGTGAAAAACTGTTTTTT
CASSQDRSEKLFF
>TRBV15|.|.|TRBJ1-5
TGTGCCACCGCCGTACAGCGTATAGCGAATCAGCCCCAGCATTTT
CATAVQRIANQPQHF
>TRBV5-5|TRBD2|.|TRBJ2-7
TGTGCCAGCAGCTCGGGACTAGCGGGTACCTACGAGCAGTACTTC
CASSSGLAGTYEQYF
>TRBV19|TRBD1|.|TRBJ1-1
TGTGCCAGTCGAGACAGGGGGGGGAACACTGAAGCTTTCTTT
CASRDRGGNTEAFF
>TRBV10-3|TRBD1|once|TRBJ2-7
TGTGCCATCAGTGAGCAGGGGGACGTCTACGAGCAGTACTTC
CAISEQGDVYEQYF
>TRBV10-1|.|once|TRBJ2-3
TGCGCCAGCAGTGAAGCCGGGAGCACAGATACGCAGTATTTT
CASSEAGSTDTQYF
>TRBV3-1/TRBV3-2|.|.|TRBJ1-4
TGTGCCAGCAGCCAAGATCGGGGGGCCAGACTGTTTTTT
CASSQDRGARLFF
>TRBV5-6|TRBD1|.|TRBJ2-7
TGTGCCAGCAGCTATGACAGGGATACCTACGAGCAGTACTTC
CASSYDRDTYEQYF
>TRBV7-2|.|.|TRBJ1-2
TGTGCCAGCAGCATCGGGAAGGCCAACTATGGCTACACCTTC
CASSIGKANYGYTF
>TRBV12-3/TRBV12-4|.|.|TRBJ1-5
TGTGCCAGCAGCCCCCGTGTCCAGCCCCAGCATTTT
CASSPRVQPQHF
>TRBV3-1/TRBV3-2|.|.|TRBJ1-6
TGTGCCAGCAGCCAAGGCGGCAGCTTTAGCTCCTATAATTCACCCCTCCACTTT
CASSQGGSFSSYNSPLHF
>TRBV9|.|.|TRBJ1-5
TGTGCCAGCAGCGTAGATGACGGGAACAATAATCAGCCCCAGCATTTT
CASSVDDGNNNQPQHF
>TRBV10-2|.|.|TRBJ2-7
TGCGCCAGCACCTCGGGCAGGGTGTCCTACGAGCAGTACTTC
CASTSGRVSYEQYF
>TRBV5-4|TRBD1|.|TRBJ2-7
TGTGCCAGCAGCCCTGGGACAGGGAAGAGCTCCTACGAGCAGTACTTC
CASSPGTGKSSYEQYF
>TRBV7-9|TRBD2|.|TRBJ2-2
TGTGCCAGCAGCTCAAGACTAGCGGGGTACACCGGGGAGCTGTTTTTT
CASSSRLAGYTGELFF
>TRBV19|.|.|TRBJ2-3
TGTGCCAGTAGTATAGCTCCGGGTTCTAGCACAGATACGCAGTATTTT
CASSIAPGSSTDTQYF
>TRBV5-1|TRBD2|.|TRBJ2-7
TGCGCCAGCAGCCAGGCGGCAGGGCTAACGGGACTAGCGGGAGGAGAGCAGTACTTC
CASSQAAGLTGLAGGEQYF
>TRBV29-1|TRBD1|once|TRBJ2-7
TGCAGCGTCGTACAGGGGCTTTACTACGAGCAGTACTTC
CSVVQGLYYEQYF
>TRBV30|TRBD1|.|TRBJ2-1
TGTGCTTCGGACAGGGAAAGGTCCTACAATGAGCAGTTCTTC
CASDRERSYNEQFF